This passage covers 20 T cell receptor beta chains from one sample sequenced in a study of blood T cell repertoires in COVID-19 (dated by TCRdb to 2019 to 2021). Library preparation used the immunoSEQ multiplex PCR assay. TCRdb holds this immuneACCESS table with in-frame rearrangements only. Some clones are missing; in checked studies, unresolved V genes explain under half, and the rest has no known cause. The sample has about 180,000 clones on record, around 80% of them singletons. The leading ten clones occupy about 6.5% of the sample. Sequenced: peripheral blood. All receptors come from a man in his 70s with active or convalescent COVID-19.

This clone was picked up one time. The J gene is TRBJ2-7, the V gene TRBV30; the match to TRBD1 covers 8 bases. This CDR3 contains 15 residues. Germline V gene sequence: CDR1 GTSNPN, CDR2 SVGIG (reference sequence). V shed 1 base, J shed 0 bases, and the junction held 5 bases outside the gene matches. The CDR3 DNA is TGTGCCTGGAGTGGAACAGGGGGAAGCTCCTACGAGCAGTACTTC. Residues: CAWSGTGGSSYEQYF. The full variable domain, rest sourced from reference TRBV30 and TRBJ2-7, is SQTIHQWPATLVQPVGSPLSLECTVEGTSNPNLYWYRQAAGRGLQLLFYSVGIGQISSEVPQNLSASRPQDRQFILSSKKLLLSDSGFYLCAWSGTGGSSYEQYFGPGTRLTVT.

The genes are TRBV10-3 and TRBJ1-2; TRBD1 is a possible D gene (5 bases). Germline CDR1 ENHRY, CDR2 SYGVKD. The CDR3 is made up of 13 amino acids. Between the trimmed V and J ends, which lost 3 bases and 6 bases, there was a span of 11 bases. For the CDR3, the DNA is TGTGCCATCAGTGAAGGGGTTGTAGATGGCTACACCTTC. It specifies CAISEGVVDGYTF.

The genes are TRBV4-3 and TRBJ2-7; 7 positions match TRBD1. Losses at the gene ends were 0 bases for V and 5 bases for J; bases not matched to a gene: 10. CDR1 LGHNA and CDR2 YSLEER come from the germline V gene. The CDR3 runs 16 residues. The CDR3 sequence is CASSQDLRTGAHEQYF. The CDR3 DNA reads TGCGCCAGCAGCCAAGATTTAAGGACAGGAGCCCACGAGCAGTACTTC.

This clone appeared once. The gene calls are TRBV30 and TRBJ1-5, with a possible D match to TRBD1 (6 bases). The germline gives CDR1 GTSNPN, CDR2 SVGIG (reference sequence). The CDR3 covers 14 residues. V lost 2 bases to trimming and J lost 4 bases, with 12 bases between them. The chain's CDR3 is CAWSRGTGNQPQHF. CDR3 DNA sequence: TGTGCCTGGAGTAGGGGAACAGGGAATCAGCCCCAGCATTTT. The entire variable domain, with the rest obtained from reference TRBV30 and TRBJ1-5, is as follows: SQTIHQWPATLVQPVGSPLSLECTVEGTSNPNLYWYRQAAGRGLQLLFYSVGIGQISSEVPQNLSASRPQDRQFILSSKKLLLSDSGFYLCAWSRGTGNQPQHFGDGTRLSIL.

The V and J genes are TRBV24-1 and TRBJ2-3; 8 bases are a match to TRBD1. The CDR3 loop spans 15 amino acids. Germline V lookup: CDR1 KGHDR, CDR2 SFDVKD. With 2 bases clipped from V and 1 base from J, the junction kept 1 base outside the gene matches. The CDR3 sequence is CATSDSGQGTDTQYF. The CDR3 bases are TGTGCCACCAGTGATTCGGGACAGGGCACAGATACGCAGTATTTT.

CDR3 sequence reads: CASSSGQGNTEAFF. The CDR3 DNA sequence: TGTGCCAGCAGTTCGGGACAGGGGAACACTGAAGCTTTCTTT. The chain joins TRBV28 to TRBJ1-1, with 9 bases that match TRBD1. Germline V CDR1 and CDR2: MDHEN, SYDVKM. With 4 bases clipped from V and 1 base from J, the junction kept 1 base outside the gene matches. The CDR3 spans 14 residues.

V usage is TRBV6-4 and J usage is TRBJ2-1, with TRBD2 matching over 10 bases. Germline loops: CDR1 MRHNA, CDR2 SNTAGT. After removal of 7 bases from V and 0 bases from J, the junction contained 9 bases not matched to a gene. The CDR3 loop spans 17 amino acids. DNA for the CDR3: TGTGCCAGCACGACTAGCGGGCGCGTAAGCTCCTACAATGAGCAGTTCTTC. This codes for CASTTSGRVSSYNEQFF.

The J gene is TRBJ2-3, the V gene TRBV20-1; the D is unclear. V was clipped by 5 bases and J by 4 bases, with 7 bases between them. Germline V lookup: CDR1 DFQATT, CDR2 SNEGSKA (reference sequence). The CDR3 length is 11 residues. CDR3 sequence reads: CSAGRADTQYF. CDR3 nucleotides: TGCAGTGCTGGGCGAGCAGATACGCAGTATTTT.

The rearrangement joins TRBV12-3 or TRBV12-4 to TRBJ1-2; 7 positions agree with TRBD1. The trim removed 3 bases at V and 7 bases at J, leaving 5 bases unmatched. The length of the CDR3 is 13 residues. The CDR3 loop is CASSLDRFSGYTF. The CDR3 bases are TGTGCCAGCAGTTTGGACAGGTTTTCTGGCTACACCTTC.

This chain connects TRBV6-1 to TRBJ2-7; D is undetermined. The CDR3 has 17 amino acids. CDR1 is MNHNS and CDR2 is SASEGT in the germline V gene. V was clipped by 3 bases and J by 3 bases, with 21 bases between them. The CDR3 nucleotides read TGTGCCAGCAGTGACCCCGCGGCCATCGGGTCGGGCTACGAGCAGTACTTC. As protein: CASSDPAAIGSGYEQYF.

The V gene is TRBV6-5, the J gene TRBJ1-1, with D perhaps TRBD1 (5 bases). This CDR3 is built from 13 residues. Germline-derived CDR1 and CDR2 are MNHEY and SVGAGI. V was clipped by 4 bases and J by 2 bases, with 8 bases between them. DNA of the CDR3: TGTGCCAGCAGTTTGGGGGGTAACACTGAAGCTTTCTTT. Amino acid sequence: CASSLGGNTEAFF.

This clone was observed once. V and J are TRBV14 and TRBJ1-5; 10 nucleotides align to TRBD1. Unmatched junction bases numbered 10, after V lost 8 bases and J lost 9 bases. Germline CDR1 and CDR2: SGHDN and FVKESK. The CDR3 totals 14 residues. This CDR3 is CASETGGFPLPQHF. The CDR3 DNA sequence: TGTGCCAGCGAGACAGGGGGCTTCCCCCTGCCCCAGCATTTT.

The chain links TRBV27 to TRBJ1-4; 8 bases align to TRBD1. Germline-derived CDR1 and CDR2 are MNHEY and SMNVEV (reference sequence). V lost 1 base and J lost 1; bases outside the gene matches: 8. The CDR3 has 18 amino acids. The CDR3 spells CASSLYPLGQGTNEKLFF. The CDR3 DNA reads TGTGCCAGCAGTTTATACCCATTAGGACAGGGAACTAATGAAAAACTGTTTTTT.

The rearrangement uses TRBV18 and TRBJ2-5; the D gene is possibly TRBD2 (6 bases). V was clipped by 0 bases and J by 5 bases, with 10 bases between them. The germline V gene encodes CDR1 KGHSH and CDR2 LQKENI. The CDR3 loop spans 14 amino acids. CDR3 loop: CASSPPGGRETQYF. CDR3 bases: TGTGCCAGCTCACCACCGGGGGGTCGGGAGACCCAGTACTTC.

The chain couples TRBV6-1 to TRBJ1-1, with D unresolved. V was cut by 2 bases and J by 1 base, with 5 bases left in between. The germline V gene has CDR1 MNHNS and CDR2 SASEGT. This CDR3 spans 13 amino acids. The CDR3 DNA sequence: TGTGCCAGCAGTGAAATCCAGAACACTGAAGCTTTCTTT. Translation: CASSEIQNTEAFF.

J is TRBJ2-1 and V is TRBV5-1; TRBD1 matches at 8 bases. Germline-derived CDR1 and CDR2 are SGHRS and YFSETQ. The length of the CDR3 is 15 residues. After removal of 2 bases from V and 6 bases from J, the junction contained 7 bases not matched to a gene. The CDR3 bases are TGCGCCAGCAGCTTAATTCAGACAGGGGTCAATGAGCAGTTCTTC. Protein sequence: CASSLIQTGVNEQFF.

The rearrangement uses TRBV30 and TRBJ2-7; 7 bases align to TRBD1. This CDR3 comprises 13 residues. The V gene end was trimmed by 4 bases and the J gene end by 6 bases; junction bases not matched to a gene: 9. CDR1 is GTSNPN, CDR2 SVGIG, per germline (reference sequence). The DNA for the CDR3 is TGTGCCTGGACTCGGCAGGGGGACGGCGAGCAGTACTTC. Translating it yields CAWTRQGDGEQYF.

CDR3 residues: CATSGDSGNTIYF. CDR3 bases: TGTGCCACCTCGGGAGACTCTGGAAACACCATATATTTT. V usage is TRBV10-3 and J usage is TRBJ1-3; no firm D call. Trimming stripped 10 bases from V and 0 bases from J, with 10 bases between. CDR3 length equals 13 residues. Germline CDR1 and CDR2: ENHRY and SYGVKD.

This chain joins TRBV5-1 and TRBJ2-1; a weak D match, TRBD2 (5 bases). Looked up from germline, CDR1 is SGHRS and CDR2 is YFSETQ. V lost 0 bases and J 2 bases, leaving 9 bases between the germline ends. The CDR3 contains 15 residues. DNA for the CDR3: TGCGCCAGCAGCTTGGTGTCTAGCCCCTACAATGAGCAGTTCTTC. As protein: CASSLVSSPYNEQFF.

The chain carries TRBV13 and TRBJ1-1; D remains unclear. V was cut by 2 bases and J by 0 bases, with 10 bases left in between. The CDR3 spans 15 residues. Germline assignment: CDR1 PRHDT and CDR2 FYEKMQ (reference sequence). This CDR3 is CASSLLREVNTEAFF. CDR3 nucleotide sequence: TGTGCCAGCAGCTTATTGCGGGAGGTGAACACTGAAGCTTTCTTT. Based on the CDR3 plus reference TRBV13 and TRBJ1-1, the full variable domain is AAGVIQSPRHLIKEKRETATLKCYPIPRHDTVYWYQQGPGQDPQFLISFYEKMQSDKGSIPDRFSAQQFSDYHSELNMSSLELGDSALYFCASSLLREVNTEAFFGQGTRLTVV.